This T cell receptor beta chain was sequenced during a study of blood T cells in healthy people across ages. Study details: Researchers report that template switching captured about one barcoded beta molecule per two T cells.

Concerning this clonotype: At one end, the junction sequence differs from germline, possibly due to a read error.

Per germline, CDR1 MGHRA and CDR2 YSYEKL. There are 18 residues in the CDR3. Per sample, extraction of total RNA gave at least 5 micrograms in every case. A sample-barcoded 5' primer and a J-beta primer mix were used in a second PCR of roughly 7 to 11 cycles. Per-sample output comprised a minimum of 2.5 million paired-end reads containing CDR3. TCRdb reprocessed the 5' RACE reads with MiXCR, giving one entry per CDR3 protein. This table holds roughly 1.7 million distinct CDR3 sequences, roughly 32% found once. Sequenced sample: blood. This chain links TRBV4-1 with TRBJ2-1; 12 nucleotides align to TRBD2. This TCR derives from a woman younger than 45 in good health. The CDR3 is CAGSHGTSGSLGHNEQFF. CDR3 nucleotides: TGCGCCGGCAGCCACGGGACTAGCGGGTCGTTGGGCCACAATGAGCAGTTCTTC.